Listed below are T cell receptor beta chains from one sample, sequenced in a study of T cell responses to AZD1222 COVID-19 vaccine. Here immunoSEQ multiplex PCR was the method, and the copy in TCRdb shows in-frame clones only, minus some. The sample includes tens of thousands of clones, roughly 89% of them seen just once. The source was peripheral blood, collected on day 0 of AZD1222 vaccination. These receptors all stem from an adult in good health. Both conserved end residues are part of each CDR3. The D gene is left open where the match is weak. Only some rows state a clone size, as once, few, many or a class for expanded clones.

v_gene,j_gene,d_gene,abundance,CDR3aa,CDR3nt
TRBV30,TRBJ2-1,NA,NA,CAWSLGGNEQFF,TGTGCCTGGAGTTTGGGGGGCAATGAGCAGTTCTTC
TRBV6-5,TRBJ2-7,TRBD1,NA,CASSFRGPLGEQYF,TGTGCCAGCAGTTTTAGGGGGCCCCTAGGCGAGCAGTACTTC
TRBV5-1,TRBJ1-6,TRBD1,NA,CASSLAGGQGYSPLHF,TGCGCCAGCAGCTTGGCCGGGGGACAGGGATATTCACCCCTCCACTTT
TRBV6-5,TRBJ1-3,NA,NA,CASSRVRGSGNTIYF,TGTGCCAGCAGCAGGGTGAGAGGCTCTGGAAACACCATATATTTT
TRBV12-3/TRBV12-4,TRBJ2-1,NA,NA,CASRRTDYNEQFF,TGTGCCAGCAGGAGGACTGACTACAATGAGCAGTTCTTC
TRBV6-5,TRBJ2-3,NA,few,CASSYVVTDTQYF,TGTGCCAGCAGTTATGTCGTGACAGATACGCAGTATTTT
TRBV18,TRBJ1-1,NA,NA,CASSRGTQNTEAFF,TGTGCCAGCTCCCGAGGGACCCAGAACACTGAAGCTTTCTTT
TRBV19,TRBJ2-7,TRBD2,NA,CASTREGSYEQYF,TGTGCCAGTACCAGGGAGGGATCCTACGAGCAGTACTTC
TRBV5-1,TRBJ1-1,NA,NA,CASSFAANTEAFF,TGCGCCAGCAGCTTTGCCGCGAACACTGAAGCTTTCTTT
TRBV18,TRBJ2-3,NA,NA,CASFGADTQYF,TGTGCCAGCTTCGGGGCAGATACGCAGTATTTT
TRBV7-9,TRBJ1-1,NA,few,CASSKSRGQGTTPEAFF,TGTGCCAGCAGCAAGAGCCGGGGCCAGGGTACGACTCCTGAAGCTTTCTTT
TRBV5-4,TRBJ1-3,NA,NA,CARRAGRDTIYF,TGTGCGCGACGGGCAGGGCGGGACACCATATATTTT
TRBV13,TRBJ2-3,NA,once,CASSLVKPNPTDTQYF,TGTGCCAGCAGCTTAGTGAAGCCCAACCCCACAGATACGCAGTATTTT